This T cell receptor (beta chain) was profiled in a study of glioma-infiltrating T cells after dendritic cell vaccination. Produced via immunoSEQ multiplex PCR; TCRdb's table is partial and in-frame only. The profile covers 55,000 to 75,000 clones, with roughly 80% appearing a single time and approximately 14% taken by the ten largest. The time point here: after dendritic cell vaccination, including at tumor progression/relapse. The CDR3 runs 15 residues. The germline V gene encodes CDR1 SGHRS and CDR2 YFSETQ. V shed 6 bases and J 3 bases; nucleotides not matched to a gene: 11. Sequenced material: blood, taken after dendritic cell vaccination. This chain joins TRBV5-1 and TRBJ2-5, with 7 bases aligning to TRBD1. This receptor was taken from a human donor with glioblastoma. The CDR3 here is CASTIRLTGKETQYF. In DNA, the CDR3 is TGCGCCAGCACAATCCGCCTGACAGGGAAAGAGACCCAGTACTTC.